These 32 T cell receptor beta chains were sequenced from one sample in a study of naive and memory T cell subsets. Both TRBC1 and TRBC2 were covered by a beta constant-region primer of two equimolar oligonucleotides. Nested alpha and beta constant-region primers with the SP2 primer drove four PCR rounds on ligated cDNA. MiXCR was run by TCRdb on the UMI-ligation and nested PCR reads, yielding one entry per CDR3 protein. Here the sample spans 95,000 to 150,000 distinct CDR3 sequences, 36% being singletons. The sample comprised central memory CD4+ T cells from blood. These receptors came from a human donor in good health.

The V gene is TRBV6-2 or TRBV6-3, the J gene TRBJ2-5; perhaps TRBD1 as D (6 bases). V shed 6 bases and J shed 2 bases, with 16 bases lying between them. The CDR3 length is 15 residues. The germline gives CDR1 MNHEY, CDR2 SVGEGT. CDR3 DNA: TGTGCCAGCAGCCCCACAGGGTTCGTACAAGAGACCCAGTACTTC. It yields the protein CASSPTGFVQETQYF.

The chain is built from TRBV12-3 or TRBV12-4 and TRBJ2-1, with D possibly TRBD2 on 5 matching bases. The V and J ends lost 3 bases and 9 bases respectively, with 12 bases between them. The CDR3 extends over 13 amino acids. The CDR3 loop reads CASSLLGSREQFF. CDR3 nucleotides: TGTGCCAGCAGTTTGTTAGGGAGTCGTGAGCAGTTCTTC.

V gene TRBV28 combines with J gene TRBJ1-6; tentatively, D is TRBD1 (5 bases). This CDR3 is built from 11 residues. Trimming removed 7 bases at V and 12 bases at J, with 10 bases between. Germline CDR1 and CDR2: MDHEN and SYDVKM. The CDR3, as DNA: TGTGCCAGCATTTCGGACAAACCCCTCCACTTT. Amino acids: CASISDKPLHF. The full variable domain, its missing parts supplied by reference TRBV28 and TRBJ1-6, is DVKVTQSSRYLVKRTGEKVFLECVQDMDHENMFWYRQDPGLGLRLIYFSYDVKMKEKGDIPEGYSVSREKKERFSLILESASTNQTSMYLCASISDKPLHFGNGTRLTVT.

This clonotype was detected a few times. Since a much larger clone is just one base distant, this may be a read error. The chain joins TRBV6-5 to TRBJ2-7; 9 bases agree with TRBD1. Germline loops: CDR1 MNHEY, CDR2 SVGAGI. The CDR3 covers 14 residues. V lost 6 bases and J lost 1; bases outside the gene matches: 4. The CDR3 sequence is CASRLGQGSYEQYF. The CDR3 bases are TGTGCCAGCAGGCTGGGACAGGGTTCCTACGAGCAGTACTTC.

There are many counts of this clonotype. The V and J genes are TRBV28 and TRBJ2-4; no clear D. The CDR3 sequence is 12 residues long. The germline gives CDR1 MDHEN, CDR2 SYDVKM. V dropped 5 bases and J dropped 7 bases, with 9 bases sitting between them. Here the CDR3 reads CASSPRHNIQYF. The DNA of the CDR3 is TGTGCCAGCAGTCCTAGACATAACATTCAGTACTTC.

V is TRBV5-1 and J is TRBJ2-1, with a tentative D call TRBD2 (6 bases). CDR3 size: 13 residues. V was pared by 5 bases and J by 5 bases, with 11 bases between. From germline, CDR1 is SGHRS and CDR2 YFSETQ. The CDR3 coding sequence is TGCGCCAGCAGAGAGGGGACTGACAATGAGCAGTTCTTC. It translates to CASREGTDNEQFF.

V usage is TRBV18 and J usage is TRBJ2-3, with 7 bases that match TRBD1. CDR3 length equals 15 residues. Germline V CDR1 and CDR2: KGHSH, LQKENI. The J segment lost 5 bases and the V segment lost 3 bases, leaving 8 bases of the junction unmatched. The CDR3 is CASSPQTGRGDTQYF. CDR3 DNA sequence: TGTGCCAGCTCACCCCAGACAGGGAGAGGAGATACGCAGTATTTT.

V usage is TRBV9 and J usage is TRBJ2-3, with D unclear. The CDR3 sequence is 14 residues long. Trimming cost V 0 bases and J 2 bases, with 7 bases left between them. Germline loops: CDR1 SGDLS, CDR2 YYNGEE. CDR3 amino acids: CASSVGSHTDTQYF. The CDR3 DNA is TGTGCCAGCAGCGTAGGGTCCCACACAGATACGCAGTATTTT.

This clonotype has more than one count but fewer than ten. The V gene is TRBV9, the J gene TRBJ2-7, with a tentative D call TRBD1 (6 bases). The CDR3 extends over 14 amino acids. Germline assignment: CDR1 SGDLS and CDR2 YYNGEE. Trimming took off 2 bases at V and 2 bases at J, with 11 bases between the two ends. CDR3 nucleotides: TGTGCCAGCAGCGTTTCAGGGGTTACCTACGAGCAGTACTTC. It is translated as CASSVSGVTYEQYF.

This sequence joins TRBV10-3 and TRBJ1-1, with unresolved D. Trimming shortened V by 3 bases and J by 1 base, and 9 bases separated the two germline ends. The CDR3 is 14 residues long. CDR1 is ENHRY, CDR2 SYGVKD, per germline. CDR3 loop: CAISDGQRNTEAFF. CDR3 coding DNA: TGTGCCATCAGTGACGGGCAGCGGAACACTGAAGCTTTCTTT.

The chain links TRBV11-2 to TRBJ2-7; D gene unclear. The ends were cut back, 2 bases at V and 12 bases at J, with 14 bases in the middle. The CDR3 length is 12 residues. The germline V gene has CDR1 SGHAT and CDR2 FQNNGV. CDR3 in amino acids: CASSLSIPPLYF. DNA for the CDR3: TGTGCCAGCAGCTTATCTATCCCCCCGTTGTACTTC.

In its sample, this clonotype was seen many times. The chain's CDR3 is CASSALGQGSAEQYF. The CDR3 DNA is TGCGCCAGCAGTGCTCTGGGACAGGGGTCAGCCGAGCAGTACTTC. This chain uses TRBV10-1 with TRBJ2-7; 10 bases are a match to TRBD1. Germline CDR1 reads WNHNN; CDR2 reads SYGVQD (reference sequence). This CDR3 contains 15 residues. With 4 bases clipped from V and 6 bases from J, the junction kept 9 bases outside the gene matches.

The rearrangement joins TRBV30 to TRBJ1-6; D is unclear. Germline CDR1 GTSNPN, CDR2 SVGIG (reference sequence). Trimming took 0 bases from V and 10 from J, leaving 7 bases between them. This CDR3 has 12 amino acids. Here the CDR3 reads CAWSVLESPLHF. CDR3 DNA: TGTGCCTGGAGTGTACTTGAGTCACCCCTCCACTTT.

This clonotype was observed a few times. V and J are TRBV9 and TRBJ2-3; TRBD2 matches at 14 bases. J was trimmed by 6 bases and V by 4 bases; bases with no gene match: 4. CDR3 length: 15 amino acids. Germline CDR1 reads SGDLS; CDR2 reads YYNGEE. The CDR3 region is CASSSRTSGRDTQYF. The CDR3 DNA sequence: TGTGCCAGCAGCTCCCGGACTAGCGGGAGGGATACGCAGTATTTT.

The chain couples TRBV11-3 to TRBJ2-1; D remains unclear. Trimming pared 1 base from V and 6 bases from J, leaving 13 bases between. Looked up from germline, CDR1 is SGHNT and CDR2 is YENEEA. The CDR3 totals 15 residues. CDR3 DNA: TGTGCCAGCAGCTTAGTATGGGGAAGTGGCAATGAGCAGTTCTTC. Protein sequence: CASSLVWGSGNEQFF.

This clonotype was recorded a few times. This sequence joins TRBV12-3 or TRBV12-4 and TRBJ2-4; D ambiguous. V gave up 5 bases and J gave up 4 bases, with 3 bases separating them. The CDR3 is 11 residues long. The CDR3 nucleotides read TGTGCCAGCAGTAAAAAAAACATTCAGTACTTC. This gives the protein CASSKKNIQYF.

This chain uses TRBV6-2 or TRBV6-3 with TRBJ2-7, with TRBD2 matching over 14 bases. CDR1 is MNHEY, CDR2 SVGEGT, per germline. With V trimmed by 4 bases and J by 12 bases, 8 bases remained unmatched. The CDR3 is 14 amino acids. DNA of the CDR3: TGTGCCAGCAGTTCCTTGGGACTAGCGGGAGATCGGTACTTC. It yields the protein CASSSLGLAGDRYF.

This clonotype showed up just a few times. V and J are TRBV5-8 and TRBJ2-1, with 10 bases matching TRBD2. Germline CDR1 and CDR2: SGHTS and YDEGEE. There are 15 residues in the CDR3. Germline trimming cut 6 bases from V and 7 bases from J; bases unmatched to any gene: 10. DNA for the CDR3: TGTGCCAGCAACCGCGGGGAACTAGCGGGAAATGAGCAGTTCTTC. It codes for CASNRGELAGNEQFF. Based on the CDR3 plus reference TRBV5-8 and TRBJ2-1, the full variable domain is EAGVTQSPTHLIKTRGQQATLRCSPISGHTSVYWYQQALGLGLQFLLWYDEGEERNRGNFPPRFSGRQFPNYSSELNVNALELEDSALYLCASNRGELAGNEQFFGPGTRLTVL.

There are a few counts of this clonotype. The V gene is TRBV5-1, the J gene TRBJ1-5; 10 bases agree with TRBD1. The V gene end was trimmed by 4 bases and the J gene end by 2 bases; junction bases not matched to a gene: 6. CDR3 length: 16 residues. CDR1 is SGHRS, CDR2 YFSETQ, per germline. CDR3 loop: CASSPGTGVRNQPQHF. CDR3 coding DNA: TGCGCCAGCAGCCCCGGGACAGGGGTTCGCAATCAGCCCCAGCATTTT.

The chain couples TRBV19 to TRBJ2-2; D is undetermined. This CDR3 contains 15 residues. Germline V CDR1 and CDR2: LNHDA, SQIVND (reference sequence). The V end was cut by 4 bases, the J end by 3 bases, with 12 bases between. The CDR3 bases are TGTGCCAGTAGTACCGGGCGTTCGGACACCGGGGAGCTGTTTTTT. This encodes CASSTGRSDTGELFF.

V gene TRBV7-9 combines with J gene TRBJ2-7; D may be TRBD2 (6 bases). V gave up 5 bases and J gave up 5 bases, with 19 bases separating them. The germline CDR1 and CDR2 sequences are SEHNR and FQNEAQ (reference sequence). CDR3 length equals 15 residues. For the CDR3, the DNA is TGTGCCAGCAGCCCTCCGGGCGGGATCGTCCACGAGCAGTACTTC. It yields the protein CASSPPGGIVHEQYF.

The gene calls are TRBV6-5 and TRBJ2-5; D ambiguous. The CDR3 totals 13 residues. Germline V gene lookup returns CDR1 MNHEY and CDR2 SVGAGI. V was trimmed by 0 bases and J by 5 bases, leaving 7 bases between them. The CDR3 is CASSYSGMETQYF. The CDR3 DNA follows: TGTGCCAGCAGTTACTCGGGGATGGAGACCCAGTACTTC.

V usage is TRBV28 and J usage is TRBJ2-7; 9 nucleotides align to TRBD1. After removal of 5 bases from V and 3 bases from J, the junction contained 11 bases not matched to a gene. Per the germline V gene, CDR1 is MDHEN and CDR2 is SYDVKM. The CDR3 has 16 amino acids. The CDR3 coding sequence is TGTGCCAGCAGTCCCCACAGGGGGCGACTCCGCTACGAGCAGTACTTC. Translating it yields CASSPHRGRLRYEQYF.

This rearrangement joins TRBV3-1 to TRBJ2-5; TRBD2 matches at 12 bases. J gave up 4 bases and V 0 bases, and 6 bases lay outside the gene matches. CDR1 is LGHDT and CDR2 is YNNKEL in the germline V gene (reference sequence). This CDR3 is built from 17 residues. The CDR3 nucleotides are TGTGCCAGCAGCCAAGAGTTGACTAGCGGGAGTCGAGAGACCCAGTACTTC. This encodes CASSQELTSGSRETQYF.

This clonotype was detected only a few times. This chain joins TRBV7-8 and TRBJ2-1; 8 bases line up with TRBD2. The germline gives CDR1 SGHVS, CDR2 FQNEAQ. This CDR3 is built from 15 residues. Germline trimming cut 1 base from V and 10 bases from J; bases unmatched to any gene: 9. In DNA, the CDR3 is TGTGCCAGCAGCTTAGTATCCGGGAGGGGTGGAGAGCAGTTCTTC. Translated: CASSLVSGRGGEQFF.

V usage is TRBV10-3 and J usage is TRBJ2-3, with D hard to call. V shed 2 bases and J shed 0 bases, with 12 bases lying between them. Germline V gives CDR1 ENHRY, CDR2 SYGVKD. The CDR3 has 16 residues. CDR3 amino acids: CAISEGVASSTDTQYF. The CDR3 region has the DNA TGTGCCATCAGTGAGGGGGTAGCATCTAGCACAGATACGCAGTATTTT.

The chain employs TRBV20-1 and TRBJ1-5; possible D gene TRBD1, 6 bases. V lost 5 bases to trimming and J lost 3 bases, with 17 bases between them. CDR1 and CDR2 (germline): DFQATT, SNEGSKA (reference sequence). This CDR3 contains 15 residues. For the CDR3, the DNA is TGCAGTGCTGCGAAGGGACAAACCACCAATCAGCCCCAGCATTTT. Encoded protein: CSAAKGQTTNQPQHF.

The CDR3: CASSTQGANQPQHF. In DNA form, the CDR3 reads TGTGCCAGCAGCACACAGGGCGCCAATCAGCCCCAGCATTTT. The chain couples TRBV11-2 to TRBJ1-5, with D possibly TRBD1 on 6 matching bases. CDR3 length: 14 amino acids. From germline, CDR1 is SGHAT and CDR2 FQNNGV. The germline V and J ends were trimmed by 5 bases and 3 bases, with 11 bases remaining between them.

The rearrangement uses TRBV18 and TRBJ2-3; TRBD2 aligns across 10 bases. V gave up 6 bases and J gave up 3 bases; unmatched junction bases: 15. The CDR3 is 18 amino acids. Germline CDR1 reads KGHSH; CDR2 reads LQKENI. CDR3 in DNA: TGTGCCAGCTCGCCCACCGCAAGGACTAGCGGATTAACAGATACGCAGTATTTT. This translates into CASSPTARTSGLTDTQYF.

This rearrangement joins TRBV28 to TRBJ2-7; D unclear. This CDR3 spans 14 amino acids. Trimming removed 7 bases at V and 0 bases at J, with 13 bases between. Germline V gene lookup returns CDR1 MDHEN and CDR2 SYDVKM. In DNA form, the CDR3 reads TGTGCCAGCATGCTGACGGCGTACTCCTACGAGCAGTACTTC. It translates to CASMLTAYSYEQYF.

The chain joins TRBV5-6 to TRBJ1-4; D is undetermined. CDR1 SGHDT and CDR2 YYEEEE come from the germline V gene. The CDR3 runs 16 residues. Trimming removed 0 bases from V and 7 bases from J, with 16 bases in between. This CDR3 reads CASSLVASGVGEKLFF. The CDR3 nucleotides read TGTGCCAGCAGCTTGGTTGCGAGTGGTGTAGGTGAAAAACTGTTTTTT.

V gene TRBV7-2 combines with J gene TRBJ1-4; D uncertain. This CDR3 has 14 residues. The germline V gene encodes CDR1 SGHTA and CDR2 FQGNSA. Trimming removed 1 base from V and 14 bases from J, with 17 bases in between. The CDR3 DNA follows: TGTGCCAGCAGCTTAGGAGGCCGCCAAGGGCTGCTGTTTTTT. Translation: CASSLGGRQGLLFF.